This T cell receptor (beta chain) emerged from a study of neurological immune-mediated disorders. Study-level findings and limits: Sharing of CDR3 amino acid sequences among expanded clones across subjects was absent, suggesting private repertoires in all groups.

cDNA was made by 5'RACE with 10-nucleotide random UMIs. TCRdb processed the 5' RACE reads anew with MiXCR; each CDR3 protein has one entry. The sample includes tens of thousands of distinct CDR3 sequences, 2.5% to 4% of them seen just once. Germline V lookup: CDR1 DFQATT, CDR2 SNEGSKA (reference sequence). Deletions cut 0 bases from V and 3 bases from J, with 15 bases between. The CDR3 loop spans 16 amino acids. Many counts were recorded for this clonotype. What it binds is not known. This TCR derives from a woman younger than 45 with multiple sclerosis. The V call is TRBV20-1, the J call TRBJ1-3; a possible D gene is TRBD1 (6 bases). Sequencing was done on a sample of PBMCs. CDR3 bases: TGCAGTGCTAGAGATGCCGAGACAGGTCTTGGAAACACCATATATTTT. This encodes CSARDAETGLGNTIYF.